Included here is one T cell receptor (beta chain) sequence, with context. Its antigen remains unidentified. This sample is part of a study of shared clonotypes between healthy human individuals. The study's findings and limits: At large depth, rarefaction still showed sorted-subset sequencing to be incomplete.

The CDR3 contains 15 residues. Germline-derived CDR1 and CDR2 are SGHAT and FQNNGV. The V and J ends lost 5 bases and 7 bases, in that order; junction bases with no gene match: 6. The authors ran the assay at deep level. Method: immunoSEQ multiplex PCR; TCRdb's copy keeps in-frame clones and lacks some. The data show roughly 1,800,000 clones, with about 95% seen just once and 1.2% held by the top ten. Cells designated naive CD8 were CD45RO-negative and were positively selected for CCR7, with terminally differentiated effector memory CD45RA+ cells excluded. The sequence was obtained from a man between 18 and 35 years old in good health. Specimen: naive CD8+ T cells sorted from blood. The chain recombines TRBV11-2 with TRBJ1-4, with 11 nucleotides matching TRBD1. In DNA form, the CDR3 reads TGTGCCAGCAGCCGCGGGACAGGGGGAGGTGAAAAACTGTTTTTT. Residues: CASSRGTGGGEKLFF.